This entry describes one T cell receptor beta chain. Its antigen remains unidentified. Per-base quality was not reported, and no clone a single base away is much larger than it. Measured from the cysteine to the phenylalanine, the CDR3 is 16 residues long. Here the CDR3 DNA is all that survives: 48 bases in frame from base 1. The germline V gene (reference sequence) yields MNHNY for CDR1 and SVGAGI for CDR2. V is clipped by 2 bases and J by 6 bases, and the sequence between their germline boundaries is 16 bases long. The immunoSEQ Assay, a bias-controlled multiplex PCR, was used to amplify TCRbeta CDR3 regions from genomic DNA. From the authors' description of their analysis: The number of nucleated cells in each sample was estimated by amplification of reference gene primers within the assay. To quantify the absolute abundance of each unique TCRbeta CDR3 rearrangement, sequence reads were collapsed and filtered. For each sample, productive Simpson clonality was calculated by taking the square root of Simpson's diversity index across productive rearrangements. The immuneACCESS repertoire file appears here via TCRdb, limited to in-frame rearrangements. These files lack a portion of the clones; in checked studies, under half of the deficit traces to unresolved V genes, and the cause of the others is not known. The DNA was the basis for D and trimming; V, J and clone size are from that table. A total of tens of thousands of clones appear in this sample, about 81% of them only once. The top ten clones comprise approximately 8.6% of the sample.

These data belong to a study of blood T cell repertoires in COVID-19 (dated by TCRdb to 2019 to 2021). About the study as a whole: Samples covering the acute and convalescent phases of COVID-19 were provided by collaborators in the United States, Italy and Spain. The material from the prospective study consisted of cDNA or gDNA derived from T cells, B-cell-depleted T cells, or PBMCs. Deeply sampled blood TCRbeta repertoires from subjects exposed to, actively infected with, or recovered from COVID-19 were included in the dataset. A freely available public database, intended as a resource for researchers studying the immune response to SARS-CoV-2, is where the repertoires were released. Samples were obtained from the ongoing ImmuneRACE study (first 160 participants) and from some 1,200 subjects provided by 6 global collaborators. Nearly every sample came with metadata listing a de-identified subject ID, COVID-19 status, age in years and sex. HLA class I and class II types, where available, came from metadata supplied by the sample provider rather than from assay-based typing.

Collaborating institutions collected whole blood in K2EDTA tubes following their own protocols. Collaborator samples were shipped for TCRbeta analysis as frozen whole blood, isolated PBMCs, or DNA extracted from either sample type. The paper as a whole reports these results and caveats: How much clinical and demographic metadata was included differed by source and by participant, and the metadata was provided uncurated.

Recombination connected TRBV6-6 to TRBJ2-2; TRBD2 is a possible D gene, resting on 7 matching bases. The specimen was peripheral blood. The source of this sequence is a human donor in a cohort sampled during active COVID-19. The CDR3 reads as follows: CASSYPPGGSAGELFF. In nucleotide form, the sequence is TGTGCCAGCAGTTACCCCCCGGGGGGCTCCGCCGGGGAGCTGTTTTTT.